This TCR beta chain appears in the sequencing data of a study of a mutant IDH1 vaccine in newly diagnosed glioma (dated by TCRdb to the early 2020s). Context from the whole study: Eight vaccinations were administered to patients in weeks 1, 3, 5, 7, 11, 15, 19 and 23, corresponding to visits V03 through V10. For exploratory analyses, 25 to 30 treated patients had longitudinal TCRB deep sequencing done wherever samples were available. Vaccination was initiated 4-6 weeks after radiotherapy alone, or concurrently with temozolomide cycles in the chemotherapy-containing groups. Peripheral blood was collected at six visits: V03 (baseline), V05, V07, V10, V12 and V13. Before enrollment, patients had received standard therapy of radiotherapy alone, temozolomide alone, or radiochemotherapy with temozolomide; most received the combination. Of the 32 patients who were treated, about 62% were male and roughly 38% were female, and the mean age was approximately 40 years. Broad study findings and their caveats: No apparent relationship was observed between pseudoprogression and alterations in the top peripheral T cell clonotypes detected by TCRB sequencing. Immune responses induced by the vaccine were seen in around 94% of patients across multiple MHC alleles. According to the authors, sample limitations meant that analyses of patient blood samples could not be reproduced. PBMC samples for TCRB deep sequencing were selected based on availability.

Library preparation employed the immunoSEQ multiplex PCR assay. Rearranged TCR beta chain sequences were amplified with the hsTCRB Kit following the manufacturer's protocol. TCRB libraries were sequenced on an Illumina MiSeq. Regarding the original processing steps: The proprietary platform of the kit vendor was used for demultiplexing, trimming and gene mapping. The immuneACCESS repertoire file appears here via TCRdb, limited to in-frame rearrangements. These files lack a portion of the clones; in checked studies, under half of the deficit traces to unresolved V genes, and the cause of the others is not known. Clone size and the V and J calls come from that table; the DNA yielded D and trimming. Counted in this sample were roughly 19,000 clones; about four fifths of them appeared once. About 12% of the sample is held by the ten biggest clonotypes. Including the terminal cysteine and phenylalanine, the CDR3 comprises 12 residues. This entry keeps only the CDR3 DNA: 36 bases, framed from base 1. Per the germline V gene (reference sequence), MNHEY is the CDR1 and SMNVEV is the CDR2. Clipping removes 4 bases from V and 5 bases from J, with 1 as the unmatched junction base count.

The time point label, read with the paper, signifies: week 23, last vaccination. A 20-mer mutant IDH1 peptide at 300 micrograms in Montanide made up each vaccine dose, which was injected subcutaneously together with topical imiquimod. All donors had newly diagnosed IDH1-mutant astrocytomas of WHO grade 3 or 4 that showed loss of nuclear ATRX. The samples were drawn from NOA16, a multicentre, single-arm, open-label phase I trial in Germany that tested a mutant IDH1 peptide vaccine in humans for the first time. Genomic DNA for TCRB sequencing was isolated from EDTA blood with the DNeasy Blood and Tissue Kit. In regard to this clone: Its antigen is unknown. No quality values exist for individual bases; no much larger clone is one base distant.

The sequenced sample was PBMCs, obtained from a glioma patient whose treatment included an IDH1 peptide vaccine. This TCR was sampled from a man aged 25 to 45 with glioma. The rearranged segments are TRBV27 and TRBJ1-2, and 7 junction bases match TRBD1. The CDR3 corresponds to CASSSGGYGYTF. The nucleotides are TGTGCCAGCAGTTCAGGGGGTTATGGCTACACCTTC.